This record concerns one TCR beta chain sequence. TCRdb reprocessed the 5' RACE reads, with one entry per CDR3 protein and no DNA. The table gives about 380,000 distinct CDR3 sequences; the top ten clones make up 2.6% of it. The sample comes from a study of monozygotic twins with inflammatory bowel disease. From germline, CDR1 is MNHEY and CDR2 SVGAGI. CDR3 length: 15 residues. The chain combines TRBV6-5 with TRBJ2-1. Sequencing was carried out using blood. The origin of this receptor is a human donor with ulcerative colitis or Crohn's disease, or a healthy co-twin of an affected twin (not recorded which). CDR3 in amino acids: CASSYSNWVGNEQFF.